This T cell receptor beta chain was retrieved from a study of shared clonotypes between healthy human individuals. In germline, CDR1 is MNHEY, CDR2 SVGAGI. This CDR3 is 15 amino acids long. The germline V and J ends were trimmed by 5 bases and 0 bases, with 10 bases remaining between them. Profiling relied on immunoSEQ multiplex PCR, and the TCRdb table lists in-frame clones only, not all of them. The sample has about 1 million clones, approximately 68% seen once. The receptor was isolated from a man younger than 35 in good health. J is TRBJ2-2 and V is TRBV6-5, with D possibly being TRBD1 (6 bases). The material sequenced was memory CD4+ T cells sorted from blood. The subset: CD45RA-negative fraction. CDR3 residues: CASSRRGPNTGELFF. CDR3 nucleotides: TGTGCCAGCAGTCGCAGGGGACCGAACACCGGGGAGCTGTTTTTT.